The 15 T cell receptor beta chains below were found in one sample sequenced in a study of cytomegalovirus exposure and HLA in healthy donors. Use of 60 Vbeta and 13 Jbeta primers characterized the PCR. Sequenced by immunoSEQ multiplex PCR; TCRdb stores in-frame clones only, minus some. The sample shows some 40,000 clones, approximately 80% of them seen only once. The sequenced material came from PBMCs. Receptor source: a young woman in good health and CMV-seropositive.

The chain combines TRBV7-2 with TRBJ1-2; 12 bases are a match to TRBD1. This CDR3 has 16 amino acids. J was trimmed by 8 bases and V by 2 bases; bases with no gene match: 9. The germline CDR1 and CDR2 sequences are SGHTA and FQGNSA. CDR3 residues: CASSLRLGQGAEGYTF. CDR3 in DNA: TGTGCCAGCAGCTTAAGATTGGGACAGGGGGCAGAGGGCTACACCTTC.

J is TRBJ2-3 and V is TRBV5-5; weak D call: TRBD1 (5 bases). V lost 6 bases and J 0 bases, leaving 11 bases between the germline ends. Germline values: CDR1 SGHKS, CDR2 YYEKEE (reference sequence). The length of the CDR3 is 14 residues. The CDR3 region is CASTRQSSTDTQYF. The CDR3 bases are TGTGCCAGCACCCGACAGTCTAGCACAGATACGCAGTATTTT.

In this sample, this clone turned up once. V gene TRBV7-9 combines with J gene TRBJ2-7, with 10 positions matching TRBD2. Germline V gene lookup returns CDR1 SEHNR and CDR2 FQNEAQ (reference sequence). V dropped 5 bases and J dropped 6; count of bases not matched to a gene: 7. CDR3 length: 14 residues. The CDR3 nucleotides read TGTGCCAGCAGCCTCGGACTAGCGGAGAGCGAGCAGTACTTC. It yields the protein CASSLGLAESEQYF.

The chain is built from TRBV7-2 and TRBJ2-4; TRBD2 matches 7 bases. The germline V gene has CDR1 SGHTA and CDR2 FQGNSA. The length of the CDR3 is 12 residues. The trim removed 3 bases at V and 9 bases at J, leaving 2 bases unmatched. The CDR3 coding sequence is TGTGCCAGCAGCTTTCCGGGGGGCATTCAGTACTTC. This encodes CASSFPGGIQYF.

In its sample, this clone was seen once. This chain joins TRBV2 and TRBJ2-5, with D possibly being TRBD1 (6 bases). The germline gives CDR1 SNHLY, CDR2 FYNNEI. The CDR3 covers 13 residues. V was clipped by 7 bases and J by 2 bases, with 11 bases between them. CDR3 loop: CASTADRQETQYF. The CDR3 nucleotides read TGTGCCAGCACGGCGGACAGACAAGAGACCCAGTACTTC.

This clone was observed once. The V call is TRBV5-4, the J call TRBJ1-1; no firm D call. The germline CDR1 and CDR2 sequences are SGHNT and YYREEE (reference sequence). CDR3 length: 15 amino acids. Between the trimmed V and J ends, which lost 4 bases and 4 bases, there was a span of 17 bases. The chain's CDR3 is CASSLKREMGTEAFF. The CDR3 coding sequence is TGTGCCAGCAGCCTGAAACGGGAAATGGGCACTGAAGCTTTCTTT. Full variable domain (rest looked up from reference TRBV5-4 and TRBJ1-1): ETGVTQSPTHLIKTRGQQVTLRCSSQSGHNTVSWYQQALGQGPQFIFQYYREEENGRGNFPPRFSGLQFPNYSSELNVNALELDDSALYLCASSLKREMGTEAFFGQGTRLTVV.

J is TRBJ2-2 and V is TRBV6-5; TRBD2 might be the D (5 bases). The CDR3 spans 14 residues. Germline assignment: CDR1 MNHEY and CDR2 SVGAGI. The V and J ends lost 5 bases and 7 bases respectively, with 14 bases between them. CDR3: CASSRETYYGELFF. CDR3 bases: TGTGCCAGCAGTCGGGAAACCTACTACGGGGAGCTGTTTTTT.

In regard to this clone: One end of the junction is discordant with germline, which a read error may explain. The CDR3 nucleotides are TGCGCCAGCAGCTCCTGGGACAGGGCAACTGGGGCCAACGTCCCGACTTTC. Amino acid sequence: CASSSWDRATGANVPTF. This chain connects TRBV5-1 to TRBJ2-6; 9 bases map to TRBD1. The CDR3 totals 17 residues. Per the germline V gene, CDR1 is SGHRS and CDR2 is YFSETQ.

V and J are TRBV10-1 and TRBJ1-3; the D gene is possibly TRBD1 (6 bases). Germline V gene lookup returns CDR1 WNHNN and CDR2 SYGVQD (reference sequence). V shed 6 bases and J shed 2 bases, with 20 bases lying between them. CDR3 size: 17 residues. CDR3 region: CASRPPYREVPGNTIYF. Here the CDR3 DNA reads TGCGCCAGCAGACCACCGTACAGGGAAGTGCCTGGAAACACCATATATTTT.

The V gene is TRBV4-3, the J gene TRBJ1-1; D unclear. This CDR3 spans 13 amino acids. V was trimmed by 0 bases and J by 12 bases, leaving 14 bases between them. The germline V gene has CDR1 LGHNA and CDR2 YSLEER. The CDR3: CASSQEVYLPPFF. CDR3 sequence (DNA): TGCGCCAGCAGCCAAGAAGTTTACCTACCCCCTTTCTTT.

The chain has TRBV6-4 and TRBJ2-3; D might be TRBD2 (5 bases). Germline-derived CDR1 and CDR2 are MRHNA and SNTAGT. This CDR3 has 13 residues. V was pared by 5 bases and J by 3 bases, with 9 bases between. The CDR3 protein is CASSPSGTDTQYF. The CDR3 region has the DNA TGTGCCAGCAGTCCCTCGGGGACAGATACGCAGTATTTT.

The V call is TRBV30, the J call TRBJ2-5; TRBD2 aligns across 11 bases. The germline V gene encodes CDR1 GTSNPN and CDR2 SVGIG (reference sequence). The CDR3 sequence is 15 residues long. V was clipped by 3 bases and J by 1 base; unmatched bases: 4. The DNA for the CDR3 is TGTGCCTGGAGGCCTGGGACTAGCGGCCAAGAGACCCAGTACTTC. This sequence encodes CAWRPGTSGQETQYF.

The chain links TRBV4-2 to TRBJ2-7, with TRBD2 matching over 10 bases. J gave up 4 bases and V 1 base, and 4 bases lay outside the gene matches. This CDR3 is 15 amino acids long. CDR1 and CDR2 from the germline V gene are LGHNA and YNFKEQ. In nucleotides, the CDR3 is TGTGCCAGCAGCCAAGCTAGCGGGGGCCAATACGAGCAGTACTTC. Amino acid sequence: CASSQASGGQYEQYF.

The chain is built from TRBV28 and TRBJ2-5; the match to TRBD1 covers 7 bases. CDR1 and CDR2 (germline): MDHEN, SYDVKM. CDR3 size: 16 residues. The J segment lost 5 bases and the V segment lost 4 bases, leaving 13 bases of the junction unmatched. The CDR3 bases are TGTGCCAGCAGTTCCCACATAACCAGGGGGTCGGAGACCCAGTACTTC. Protein: CASSSHITRGSETQYF.

This clone was seen a single time. The chain combines TRBV18 with TRBJ1-1; weak D call: TRBD1 (5 bases). Germline-derived CDR1 and CDR2 are KGHSH and LQKENI. Trimming took 5 bases from V and 2 from J, leaving 24 bases between them. There are 18 residues in the CDR3. CDR3 coding DNA: TGTGCCAGCTCATCGGAAAGGGGCCCAGGGAGGAGAAACACTGAAGCTTTCTTT. Residues: CASSSERGPGRRNTEAFF.